This TCR beta chain was recovered during a study of CD8 T cells in ankylosing spondylitis. This clonotype was seen ten or more times. The antigen remains unidentified. This CDR3 is 14 amino acids long. V dropped 3 bases and J dropped 1 base, with 9 bases sitting between them. The study, taken as a whole, reports: In synovial fluid and blood from reactive arthritis, some motif variants were previously reported. Clones linked to disease were reported to show significant enrichment in matched ankylosing spondylitis synovial fluid. Roughly eight highly homologous variants made up a TCR beta motif that seemed to typify ankylosing spondylitis blood.

Quantitative barcoded 5'-RACE was used to prepare TCR beta libraries. TCRdb fed the 5' RACE reads into MiXCR, producing one record per CDR3 protein. The table includes 50,000 or so distinct CDR3 sequences, 7.4% detected once. The chain employs TRBV12-3 or TRBV12-4 and TRBJ1-2; no clear D. Specimen: blood, either unsorted or a sorted T cell fraction (not recorded which). The clonotype comes from a female donor with ankylosing spondylitis or in good health (not recorded which). In DNA form, the CDR3 reads TGTGCCAGCAGTTTTAGCAGAGTTAACTATGGCTACACCTTC. Protein product: CASSFSRVNYGYTF.